The rows below give T cell receptor beta chains drawn from one sample of a study of T-cell memory formation after mild COVID-19. MiXCR, run by TCRdb on the 5' RACE reads, gives a single entry per CDR3 protein. This sample yields hundreds of thousands of distinct CDR3 sequences, of which roughly 23% are seen a single time; about 12% belongs to the top ten. Sequenced sample: PBMCs or a T cell subset sorted from them (not recorded which). The origin of the receptors is an adult woman who had mild COVID-19 (a few samples of this study predate the infection). Cell type and time point are not known. The conserved cysteine and the conserved F or W are not part of the CDR3 here.

TRBV29-1,TRBJ1-1,SARVGGTRGSTEAF
TRBV4-1,TRBJ2-3,ASSQERAMGDTQY
TRBV7-9,TRBJ2-1,ASSSIRGYNEQF
TRBV19,TRBJ1-2,ASEDRVSFGYT
TRBV7-8,TRBJ2-5,ASSLARVGAQETQY
TRBV5-1,TRBJ2-5,ASSLAWVEETQY
TRBV6-5,TRBJ1-6,ASSSGQGSRSRSPLH
TRBV12-3/TRBV12-4,TRBJ1-1,ASSSTGGTTEAF
TRBV12-3/TRBV12-4,TRBJ2-3,ASKSGRSTDTQY
TRBV20-1,TRBJ1-2,SARDGDRGQGGYT
TRBV7-2,TRBJ2-7,ASSLGTAETYEQY
TRBV7-2,TRBJ2-5,ASSPPRFQTQKETQY
TRBV30,TRBJ2-1,AWSEGTSGYNEQF
TRBV6-2/TRBV6-3,TRBJ2-7,ASSYEIEQY
TRBV7-2,TRBJ2-1,ASSPTVYNEQF
TRBV7-3,TRBJ2-1,ASSLGAGPYNEQF
TRBV6-5,TRBJ2-5,ASSQRRETQY
TRBV18,TRBJ2-3,ASSPPGMADTQY
TRBV9,TRBJ2-1,ASSVGERMNEQF
TRBV7-2,TRBJ2-3,ASSYGQGVQDTQY
TRBV7-8,TRBJ2-3,ASSPFGGGGTDTQY
TRBV5-1,TRBJ2-7,ASSLGTTAYEQY
TRBV5-1,TRBJ2-1,ASSLELSSYNEQF
TRBV12-3/TRBV12-4,TRBJ1-2,ASSFSNNYGYT
TRBV12-3/TRBV12-4,TRBJ2-7,ASSLAREASYEQY
TRBV20-1,TRBJ2-7,SAREEGYEQY
TRBV4-1,TRBJ2-2,ASSRDRATGELF
TRBV29-1,TRBJ2-5,SVEAYTRETQY
TRBV4-2,TRBJ1-3,ASSQARGGSLGNTIY
TRBV5-1,TRBJ2-7,ASSFRESSYEQY
TRBV6-2/TRBV6-3,TRBJ2-7,ASSPTGGGVSEQY
TRBV10-3,TRBJ1-1,ATGRDLNTEAF
TRBV7-3,TRBJ2-2,ASKRIGGWTGELF
TRBV9,TRBJ2-7,ASSGATGLWYEQY
TRBV27,TRBJ2-1,ASSSPRGLAGDHEQF
TRBV9,TRBJ1-2,ASSVGSGPYGYT
TRBV7-8,TRBJ1-1,ASSLDRAFGTEAF